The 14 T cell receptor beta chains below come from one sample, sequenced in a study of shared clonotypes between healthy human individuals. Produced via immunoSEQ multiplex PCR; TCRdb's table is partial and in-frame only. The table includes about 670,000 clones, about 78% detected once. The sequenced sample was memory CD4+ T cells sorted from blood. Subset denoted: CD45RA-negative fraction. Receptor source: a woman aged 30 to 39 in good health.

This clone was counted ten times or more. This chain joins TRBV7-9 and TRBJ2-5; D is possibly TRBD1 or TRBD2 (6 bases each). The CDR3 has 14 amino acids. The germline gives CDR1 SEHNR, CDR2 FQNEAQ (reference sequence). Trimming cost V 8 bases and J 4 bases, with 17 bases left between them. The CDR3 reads CASRSLGGGETQYF. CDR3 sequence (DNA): TGTGCCAGCCGCTCGCTGGGGGGCGGAGAGACCCAGTACTTC.

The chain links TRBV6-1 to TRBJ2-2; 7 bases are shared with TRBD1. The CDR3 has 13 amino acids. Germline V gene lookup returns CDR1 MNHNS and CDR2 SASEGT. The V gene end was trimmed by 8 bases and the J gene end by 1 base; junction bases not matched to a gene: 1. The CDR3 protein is CASYRGNTGELFF. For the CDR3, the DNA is TGTGCCAGCTACAGGGGGAACACCGGGGAGCTGTTTTTT.

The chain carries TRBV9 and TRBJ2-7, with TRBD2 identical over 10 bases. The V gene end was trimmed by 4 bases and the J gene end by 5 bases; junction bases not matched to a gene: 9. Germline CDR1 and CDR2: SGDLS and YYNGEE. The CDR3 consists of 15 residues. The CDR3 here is CASSRSGRGFNEQYF. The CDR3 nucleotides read TGTGCCAGCAGCAGAAGCGGGAGGGGTTTTAACGAGCAGTACTTC.

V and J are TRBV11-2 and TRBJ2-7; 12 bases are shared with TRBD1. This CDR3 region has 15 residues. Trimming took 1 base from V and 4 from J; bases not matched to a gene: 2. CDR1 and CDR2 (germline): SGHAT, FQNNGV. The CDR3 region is CASSLAGQGAYEQYF. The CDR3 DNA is TGTGCCAGCAGCTTAGCGGGACAGGGGGCTTACGAGCAGTACTTC.

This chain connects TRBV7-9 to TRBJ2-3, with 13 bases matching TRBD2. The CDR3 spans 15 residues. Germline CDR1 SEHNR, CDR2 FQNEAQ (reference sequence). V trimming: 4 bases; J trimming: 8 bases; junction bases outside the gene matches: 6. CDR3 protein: CASSSTSGRARTQYF. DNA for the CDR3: TGTGCCAGCAGCTCAACTAGCGGGAGGGCTCGTACGCAGTATTTT.

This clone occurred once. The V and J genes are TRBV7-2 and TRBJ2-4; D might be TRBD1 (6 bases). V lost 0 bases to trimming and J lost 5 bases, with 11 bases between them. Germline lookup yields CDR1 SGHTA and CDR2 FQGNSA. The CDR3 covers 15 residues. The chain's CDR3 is CASSLAGGPQNIQYF. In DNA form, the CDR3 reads TGTGCCAGCAGCTTAGCAGGGGGACCCCAAAACATTCAGTACTTC.

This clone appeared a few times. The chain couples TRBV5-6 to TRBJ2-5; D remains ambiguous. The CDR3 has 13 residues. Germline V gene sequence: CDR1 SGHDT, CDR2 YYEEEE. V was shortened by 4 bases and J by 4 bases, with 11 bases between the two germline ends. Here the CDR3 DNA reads TGTGCCAGCAGCCACCTGGACCGAGAGACCCAGTACTTC. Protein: CASSHLDRETQYF.

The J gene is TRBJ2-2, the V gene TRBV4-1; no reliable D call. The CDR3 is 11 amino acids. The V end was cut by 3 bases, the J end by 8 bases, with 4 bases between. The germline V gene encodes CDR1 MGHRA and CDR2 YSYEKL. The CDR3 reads CASSHSGELFF. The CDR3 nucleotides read TGCGCCAGCAGCCACTCTGGGGAGCTGTTTTTT.

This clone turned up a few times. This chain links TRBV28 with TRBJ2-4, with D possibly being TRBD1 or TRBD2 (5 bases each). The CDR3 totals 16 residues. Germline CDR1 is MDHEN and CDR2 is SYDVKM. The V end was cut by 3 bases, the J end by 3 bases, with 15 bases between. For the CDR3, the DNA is TGTGCCAGCAGTTTGGCCGGGTTTGGGGGCAAAAACATTCAGTACTTC. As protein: CASSLAGFGGKNIQYF.

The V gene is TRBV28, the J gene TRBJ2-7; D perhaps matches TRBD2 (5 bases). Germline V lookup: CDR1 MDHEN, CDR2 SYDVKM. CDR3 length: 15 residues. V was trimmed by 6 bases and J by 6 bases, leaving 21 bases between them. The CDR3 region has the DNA TGTGCCAGCAGAGCCGACCGATCCAAGCGGATCGAGCAGTACTTC. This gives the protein CASRADRSKRIEQYF.

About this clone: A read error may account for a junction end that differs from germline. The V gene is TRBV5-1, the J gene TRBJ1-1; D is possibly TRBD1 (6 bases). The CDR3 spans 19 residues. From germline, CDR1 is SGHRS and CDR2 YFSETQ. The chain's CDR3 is CASSLEKTGAWQMNTEAFF. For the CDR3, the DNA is TGCGCCAGCAGTTTGGAGAAGACAGGTGCATGGCAAATGAACACTGAAGCTTTCTTT. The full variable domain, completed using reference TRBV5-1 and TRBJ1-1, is KAGVTQTPRYLIKTRGQQVTLSCSPISGHRSVSWYQQTPGQGLQFLFEYFSETQRNKGNFPGRFSGRQFSNSRSEMNVSTLELGDSALYLCASSLEKTGAWQMNTEAFFGQGTRLTVV.

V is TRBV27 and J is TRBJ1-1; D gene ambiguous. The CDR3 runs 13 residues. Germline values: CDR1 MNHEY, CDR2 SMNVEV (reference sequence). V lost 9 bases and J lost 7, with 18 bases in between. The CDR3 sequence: CARIPPCDHEAFF. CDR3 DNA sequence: TGTGCCAGGATACCCCCATGTGATCATGAAGCTTTCTTT.

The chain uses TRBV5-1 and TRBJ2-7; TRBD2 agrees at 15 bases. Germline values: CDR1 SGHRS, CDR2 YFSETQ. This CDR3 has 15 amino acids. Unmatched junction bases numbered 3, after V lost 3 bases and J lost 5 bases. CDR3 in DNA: TGCGCCAGCAGCTCGGGACTAGCGGGAGGAAACGAGCAGTACTTC. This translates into CASSSGLAGGNEQYF.

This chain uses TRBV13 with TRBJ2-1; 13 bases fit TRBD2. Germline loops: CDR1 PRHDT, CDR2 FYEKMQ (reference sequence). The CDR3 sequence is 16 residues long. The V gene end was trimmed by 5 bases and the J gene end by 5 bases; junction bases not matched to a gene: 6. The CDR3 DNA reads TGTGCCAGCAGCCTATGGGGACTAGCGGGACACAATGAGCAGTTCTTC. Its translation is CASSLWGLAGHNEQFF.